The clone carrying this T cell receptor beta chain was found a few times. Antigen: not known. These data originate in a study of a mutant IDH1 vaccine in newly diagnosed glioma. Study details: The study started vaccination 4-6 weeks after radiotherapy alone, or with temozolomide cycles. Standard pretreatment was either radiotherapy, temozolomide, or, for most, radiochemotherapy with temozolomide. V12 came at week 35, V13 at week 47.

Profiling relied on immunoSEQ multiplex PCR, and the TCRdb table lists in-frame clones only, not all of them. The sample comprises 25,000 to 40,000 clones, 89% of which are singletons, and about 2.3% rests with the top ten. Study results and limitations: A vaccine-induced immune response developed in roughly 95% of the patients.

Germline V gives CDR1 SQVTM, CDR2 ANQGSEA. Trimming stripped 4 bases from V and 2 bases from J, with 11 bases between. The CDR3 runs 13 residues. Described time point: week 47, end of study. Vaccine doses each comprised 300 ug of mutant IDH1 20-mer peptide, with topical imiquimod. This chain uses TRBV29-1 with TRBJ1-2; D is unclear. The sequence derives from a man aged 40-55 years with glioma. Specimen: PBMCs, collected from a glioma patient whose treatment included an IDH1 peptide vaccine. For the CDR3, the DNA is TGCAGCGTTGGGTCCGGAACGAACTATGGCTACACCTTC. Translating it yields CSVGSGTNYGYTF.